This T cell receptor (beta chain) is from a study of OX40 agonist ivuxolimab in advanced cancers. TCRdb's copy holds only in-frame clones and misses some; the assay was immunoSEQ multiplex PCR. The sample lists 55,000 to 75,000 clones, roughly nine tenths seen once, with about 3.8% in the top ten. Trimming removed 1 base from V and 6 bases from J; junction bases left unmatched: 8. CDR3 length equals 15 residues. Germline values: CDR1 SEHNR, CDR2 FQNEAQ (reference sequence). The receptor was derived from an adult with an advanced solid tumor such as melanoma, head and neck, liver or kidney cancer. The chain couples TRBV7-9 to TRBJ2-7; 8 positions agree with TRBD1. This specimen was CD4+ or CD8+ T cells sorted from blood, taken in a trial of the OX40 agonist ivuxolimab. CDR3 nucleotide sequence: TGTGCCAGCAGCTTAGTGCAGGGGGCGCAGGTCGAGCAGTACTTC. It encodes CASSLVQGAQVEQYF.